This TCR beta chain was captured in a study of blood T cells in healthy people across ages. CDR1 is DFQATT and CDR2 is SNEGSKA in the germline V gene (reference sequence). Trimming took off 0 bases at V and 0 bases at J, with 17 bases between the two ends. The CDR3 is made up of 17 amino acids. Combining a sample-barcoded 5' primer with a J-beta primer mix, a second PCR ran for about 7 to 11 cycles. Each of the cDNA molecules was tagged by a template-switch adaptor with 12 random nucleotides. MiXCR, run by TCRdb on the 5' RACE reads, gives a single entry per CDR3 protein. The sample consists of roughly 2 million distinct CDR3 sequences, 40% to 55% of them appearing once.

The genes are TRBV20-1 and TRBJ1-2; D remains unclear. The origin of this receptor is a woman between 35 and 50 years old in good health. The sample was blood. DNA of the CDR3: TGCAGTGCTAGAGATTCTAAACGGCGTGAGACTAACTATGGCTACACCTTC. Residues: CSARDSKRRETNYGYTF.